This T cell receptor (beta chain) was recovered during a study of shared clonotypes between healthy human individuals. This clone was recorded only once. The protocol was immunoSEQ multiplex PCR, while the TCRdb copy is restricted to in-frame clones and leaves out a portion. The sample comprises 850,000 to 1,100,000 clones, 77% of which are singletons, and roughly 0.82% rests with the top ten. The sequencing sample was made of memory CD4+ T cells from PBMCs. Stated subset: CD45RA-negative fraction. The receptor was derived from a man aged 18 to 29 in good health. Some clones in this sample may be carry-over from other donors' samples.

The CDR3, as DNA: TGTGCCAGCAGTTACAGACTAGCGGGAGTTCGGGAGCAGTACTTC. Translated, it gives CASSYRLAGVREQYF. The V call is TRBV27, the J call TRBJ2-7, with TRBD2 matching 12 bases. With V trimmed by 4 bases and J by 7 bases, 8 bases remained unmatched. Germline CDR1 and CDR2: MNHEY and SMNVEV (reference sequence). The CDR3 contains 15 residues.